Listed here are 30 T cell receptor beta chains from one sample, sequenced in a study of shared clonotypes between healthy human individuals. Assay: immunoSEQ multiplex PCR; the TCRdb copy retains only in-frame clones and omits some. The sample has some 1,100,000 clones, about 84% seen once. The material sequenced was memory CD4+ T cells from PBMCs. Subset described: CD45RA-negative fraction. Source of these receptors: a man in his late teens or twenties in good health. Some clones in this sample may be carry-over from other donors' samples.

The sample holds a few counts of this clone. J is TRBJ2-1 and V is TRBV2; 10 bases align to TRBD2. Looked up from germline, CDR1 is SNHLY and CDR2 is FYNNEI. Trimming removed 10 bases from V and 6 bases from J; junction bases left unmatched: 12. The CDR3 totals 15 residues. CDR3 in DNA: TGTGCCACCGAGTCTCTAGCGGGAGTATCCAATGAGCAGTTCTTC. It codes for CATESLAGVSNEQFF. Looking up the rest from reference TRBV2 and TRBJ2-1 gives the full variable domain: EPEVTQTPSHQVTQMGQEVILRCVPISNHLYFYWYRQILGQKVEFLVSFYNNEISEKSEIFDDQFSVERPDGSNFTLKIRSTKLEDSAMYFCATESLAGVSNEQFFGPGTRLTVL.

This clone appeared a single time. The V gene is TRBV28, the J gene TRBJ1-5; TRBD1 aligns across 9 bases. V trimming: 3 bases; J trimming: 0 bases; junction bases outside the gene matches: 6. Germline loops: CDR1 MDHEN, CDR2 SYDVKM. The CDR3 contains 17 residues. For the CDR3, the DNA is TGTGCCAGCAGTTTCGGACAGGGGACGTATAGCAATCAGCCCCAGCATTTT. Residues: CASSFGQGTYSNQPQHF.

As regards this clone: This may arise from a read error, as a much more abundant clone is one base away. The rearrangement uses TRBV5-1 and TRBJ2-3; the D is unclear. Deletions cut 3 bases from V and 14 bases from J, with 16 bases between. CDR1 is SGHRS and CDR2 is YFSETQ in the germline V gene. The CDR3 has 12 residues. The CDR3 DNA is TGCGCCAGCAGCTCAACCTTGGGCCGTTCGTATTTT. Translating it yields CASSSTLGRSYF.

CDR3 DNA sequence: TGTGCCAGCAGTCCACCGGGGCAGGAGGGGTTTTATGGCTACACCTTC. Translated, it gives CASSPPGQEGFYGYTF. The V call is TRBV28, the J call TRBJ1-2; D is possibly TRBD1 (5 bases). The V end was cut by 5 bases, the J end by 5 bases, with 21 bases between. Per germline, CDR1 MDHEN and CDR2 SYDVKM. This CDR3 is built from 16 residues.

This chain links TRBV5-1 with TRBJ2-1, with TRBD2 matching over 12 bases. The germline V gene has CDR1 SGHRS and CDR2 YFSETQ. The ends lost 0 bases at V and 8 bases at J; junction bases unmatched: 6. The CDR3 is 16 amino acids. CDR3 residues: CASSLGASGRVHEQFF. The CDR3 DNA is TGCGCCAGCAGCTTGGGGGCTAGCGGGAGGGTACATGAGCAGTTCTTC.

As for this clone: A far larger clone is just one base off, so this is likely a read error. The rearrangement links TRBV7-6 to TRBJ2-5; 7 bases align to TRBD1. Looked up from germline, CDR1 is SGHVS and CDR2 is FNYEAQ. There are 14 residues in the CDR3. V was pared by 2 bases and J by 4 bases, with 4 bases of the junction left unmatched. The DNA for the CDR3 is TGTGCCAGCAGCTTAAGACAGGGTGGAGAGACCCAGTACTTC. This sequence encodes CASSLRQGGETQYF. Complete variable domain (other parts from reference TRBV7-6 and TRBJ2-5): GAGVSQSPRYKVTKRGQDVALRCDPISGHVSLYWYRQALGQGPEFLTYFNYEAQQDKSGLPNDRFSAERPEGSISTLTIQRTEQRDSAMYRCASSLRQGGETQYFGPGTRLLVL.

This chain links TRBV5-1 with TRBJ1-3; unclear D gene. V lost 0 bases and J 2 bases, leaving 9 bases between the germline ends. This CDR3 region has 15 residues. CDR1 and CDR2 (germline): SGHRS, YFSETQ. The CDR3 sequence: CASSLAPSAGNTIYF. The CDR3 nucleotides are TGCGCCAGCAGCTTGGCACCGTCCGCTGGAAACACCATATATTTT.

J is TRBJ2-7 and V is TRBV7-6, with D possibly TRBD1 on 6 matching bases. The CDR3 is 14 residues long. Germline CDR1 reads SGHVS; CDR2 reads FNYEAQ. V gave up 5 bases and J gave up 4 bases, with 15 bases separating them. The CDR3, as DNA: TGTGCCAGCAGCGCGACCCAAGGGGGTTACGAGCAGTACTTC. Residues: CASSATQGGYEQYF.

V is TRBV7-2 and J is TRBJ2-2; possibly TRBD1 for D (5 bases). V lost 1 base, J lost 4 bases, and 10 bases lay in between. CDR1 and CDR2 (germline): SGHTA, FQGNSA. This CDR3 contains 15 residues. The CDR3 loop is CASSLERQGTGELFF. The CDR3 coding sequence is TGTGCCAGCAGCTTAGAACGGCAGGGCACCGGGGAGCTGTTTTTT.

This clone has only one observation. The gene calls are TRBV7-3 and TRBJ1-2, with TRBD1 as a possible D gene (6 bases). Germline-derived CDR1 and CDR2 are SGHTA and FQGTGA. The CDR3 contains 17 residues. V was clipped by 0 bases and J by 0 bases, with 14 bases between them. The CDR3 here is CASSLTVDSGANYGYTF. The DNA of the CDR3 is TGTGCCAGCAGCTTAACGGTGGACAGCGGAGCTAACTATGGCTACACCTTC.

The chain couples TRBV19 to TRBJ2-7; no definite D call. Germline assignment: CDR1 LNHDA and CDR2 SQIVND (reference sequence). Trimming left V 5 bases short and J 0 bases short, with 8 bases between. The CDR3 is 13 amino acids. The CDR3 reads CASSWADSYEQYF. CDR3 sequence (DNA): TGTGCCAGTAGTTGGGCTGACTCCTACGAGCAGTACTTC.

In its sample, this clone was seen once. This chain connects TRBV5-1 to TRBJ1-3; D not resolved. The CDR3 has 13 residues. V lost 2 bases and J lost 2, with 5 bases in between. The germline V gene has CDR1 SGHRS and CDR2 YFSETQ. The CDR3 nucleotides are TGCGCCAGCAGCTTTCAGGCTGGAAACACCATATATTTT. Protein sequence: CASSFQAGNTIYF.

V usage is TRBV11-3 and J usage is TRBJ2-2; 9 nucleotides line up with TRBD2. Germline V gene data show CDR1 as SGHNT and CDR2 as YENEEA. This CDR3 region has 17 residues. The J segment lost 2 bases and the V segment lost 5 bases, leaving 9 bases of the junction unmatched. The CDR3 nucleotides are TGTGCCAGCAGCCGGCGGGAGGGGTTCGCTAACACCGGGGAGCTGTTTTTT. This gives the protein CASSRREGFANTGELFF.

The chain carries TRBV10-3 and TRBJ2-7; 12 bases agree with TRBD2. Losses at the gene ends were 8 bases for V and 2 bases for J; bases not matched to a gene: 1. The CDR3 contains 13 residues. Germline assignment: CDR1 ENHRY and CDR2 SYGVKD. Here the CDR3 reads CAIGLAGTYEQYF. CDR3 DNA: TGTGCCATCGGACTAGCGGGAACCTACGAGCAGTACTTC.

Of note for this clone: At the DNA level, this CDR3 is encoded by other sequences in the same sample as well. The rearrangement uses TRBV5-1 and TRBJ2-3; D ambiguous. Looked up from germline, CDR1 is SGHRS and CDR2 is YFSETQ. Trimming took 0 bases from V and 2 from J, leaving 10 bases between them. The CDR3 loop spans 15 amino acids. The CDR3 bases are TGCGCCAGCAGCTTGGGTGTGGCTCTCACAGATACGCAGTATTTT. Translated, it gives CASSLGVALTDTQYF.

As to this clone: Other nucleotide sequences in the sample specify the same CDR3. The V call is TRBV20-1, the J call TRBJ2-7; D unclear. V lost 6 bases and J 2 bases, leaving 8 bases between the germline ends. CDR3 length: 11 amino acids. CDR1 DFQATT and CDR2 SNEGSKA come from the germline V gene (reference sequence). The CDR3 DNA reads as TGCAGTGCCCCAGGAACCTACGAGCAGTACTTC. Encoded protein: CSAPGTYEQYF.

This clone was counted only a few times. The chain combines TRBV18 with TRBJ2-7; D remains unclear. Germline assignment: CDR1 KGHSH and CDR2 LQKENI. The CDR3 sequence is 15 residues long. Trimming shortened V by 2 bases and J by 3 bases, and 14 bases separated the two germline ends. In DNA form, the CDR3 reads TGTGCCAGCTCACCAGTGGACGGTGGACGCTACGAGCAGTACTTC. Its protein product is CASSPVDGGRYEQYF.

The V and J genes are TRBV2 and TRBJ2-3, with TRBD2 matching 10 bases. The V gene end was trimmed by 11 bases and the J gene end by 4 bases; junction bases not matched to a gene: 9. The CDR3 has 14 residues. CDR1 is SNHLY, CDR2 FYNNEI, per germline. DNA for the CDR3: TGTGCCGGGGGATCTAGCGGGAGTTCAGATACGCAGTATTTT. It yields the protein CAGGSSGSSDTQYF. Full variable domain (missing parts from reference TRBV2 and TRBJ2-3): EPEVTQTPSHQVTQMGQEVILRCVPISNHLYFYWYRQILGQKVEFLVSFYNNEISEKSEIFDDQFSVERPDGSNFTLKIRSTKLEDSAMYFCAGGSSGSSDTQYFGPGTRLTVL.

This chain connects TRBV5-1 to TRBJ2-7; perhaps TRBD2 as D (6 bases). Trimming left V 0 bases short and J 0 bases short, with 13 bases between. The CDR3 consists of 16 residues. Looked up from germline, CDR1 is SGHRS and CDR2 is YFSETQ. CDR3 nucleotides: TGCGCCAGCAGCTTGGCCGGGGACTGGAGCTCCTACGAGCAGTACTTC. Translated: CASSLAGDWSSYEQYF.

The V and J genes are TRBV7-3 and TRBJ2-2, with TRBD1 matching 9 bases. The V and J ends lost 3 bases and 3 bases, in that order; junction bases with no gene match: 2. Germline CDR1 SGHTA, CDR2 FQGTGA. This CDR3 comprises 15 residues. The CDR3 DNA reads as TGTGCCAGCAGCTTGGGGACAGGGTACACCGGGGAGCTGTTTTTT. It is translated as CASSLGTGYTGELFF. Full variable domain (rest looked up from reference TRBV7-3 and TRBJ2-2): GAGVSQTPSNKVTEKGKYVELRCDPISGHTALYWYRQSLGQGPEFLIYFQGTGAADDSGLPNDRFFAVRPEGSVSTLKIQRTERGDSAVYLCASSLGTGYTGELFFGEGSRLTVL.

V usage is TRBV7-9 and J usage is TRBJ1-4; no definite D call. Trimming took off 1 base at V and 0 bases at J, with 9 bases between the two ends. Germline V gene lookup returns CDR1 SEHNR and CDR2 FQNEAQ (reference sequence). The CDR3 sequence is 16 residues long. CDR3 in amino acids: CASSLGGFATNEKLFF. CDR3 DNA: TGTGCCAGCAGCTTAGGAGGGTTTGCAACTAATGAAAAACTGTTTTTT.

The rearrangement uses TRBV9 and TRBJ2-5, with D unclear. Trimming removed 3 bases from V and 1 base from J, with 16 bases in between. The germline V gene encodes CDR1 SGDLS and CDR2 YYNGEE. The CDR3 runs 16 residues. CDR3 loop: CASSEDPGLVQETQYF. The CDR3 DNA reads as TGTGCCAGCAGCGAGGACCCGGGTTTGGTCCAAGAGACCCAGTACTTC.

The sample holds a few counts of this clone. The chain combines TRBV28 with TRBJ1-6; no definite D call. Trimming stripped 8 bases from V and 10 bases from J, with 12 bases between. CDR3 length: 12 amino acids. Germline assignment: CDR1 MDHEN and CDR2 SYDVKM. Here the CDR3 DNA reads TGTGCCAGCCGCCAGTCAAAGTCACCCCTCCACTTT. It specifies CASRQSKSPLHF.

The chain recombines TRBV6-1 with TRBJ2-7; possible D gene TRBD1, 5 bases. The CDR3 contains 11 residues. V was pared by 7 bases and J by 4 bases, with 8 bases between. The germline V gene has CDR1 MNHNS and CDR2 SASEGT. CDR3 sequence (DNA): TGTGCCAGCATCAGGGTTTACGAGCAGTACTTC. Residues: CASIRVYEQYF.

In regard to this clone: The identical CDR3 is also encoded by other nucleotide sequences in the sample. This sequence joins TRBV18 and TRBJ1-2; weak D call: TRBD1 (5 bases). The CDR3 extends over 13 amino acids. V lost 3 bases and J 4 bases, leaving 9 bases between the germline ends. Germline CDR1 KGHSH, CDR2 LQKENI. The CDR3 is CASSPGGGYGYTF. Here the CDR3 DNA reads TGTGCCAGCTCACCCGGGGGTGGCTATGGCTACACCTTC.

The rearrangement links TRBV2 to TRBJ2-1, with 10 bases identical to TRBD2. The germline gives CDR1 SNHLY, CDR2 FYNNEI. The CDR3 runs to 15 residues. The V and J ends lost 4 bases and 7 bases, in that order; junction bases with no gene match: 7. CDR3 nucleotides: TGTGCCAGCAGTGGCCTAGCGGGAGTTCTGAATGAGCAGTTCTTC. Protein sequence: CASSGLAGVLNEQFF.

The chain is built from TRBV15 and TRBJ1-2; possible D gene TRBD1, 6 bases. Trimming left V 0 bases short and J 4 bases short, with 12 bases between. The CDR3 loop spans 15 amino acids. CDR1 is LNHNV, CDR2 YYDKDF, per germline (reference sequence). CDR3 nucleotides: TGTGCCACCAGCAGAGATCAGGGGAGGTCCTATGGCTACACCTTC. Protein: CATSRDQGRSYGYTF.

This clone showed up just once. DNA for the CDR3: TGCGCCAGCAGCTTGGGACCTAGCGGAGGGTACCAAGAGACCCAGTACTTC. Residues: CASSLGPSGGYQETQYF. The rearrangement uses TRBV5-1 and TRBJ2-5; 7 bases agree with TRBD2. Trimming cost V 0 bases and J 0 bases; bases outside gene matches: 8. The CDR3 sequence is 17 residues long. In germline, CDR1 is SGHRS, CDR2 YFSETQ.

J is TRBJ2-2 and V is TRBV7-9; 7 positions agree with TRBD2. Germline V lookup: CDR1 SEHNR, CDR2 FQNEAQ (reference sequence). The CDR3 runs to 15 residues. The ends lost 3 bases at V and 2 bases at J; junction bases unmatched: 3. CDR3 sequence (DNA): TGTGCCAGCAGCTTGGGGGGGTCCAACACCGGGGAGCTGTTTTTT. This gives the protein CASSLGGSNTGELFF.

This clone was observed a handful of times. The rearrangement uses TRBV7-9 and TRBJ1-2; perhaps TRBD1 as D (5 bases). Trimming took 6 bases from V and 10 from J, leaving 12 bases between them. The CDR3 is 11 residues long. In germline, CDR1 is SEHNR, CDR2 FQNEAQ (reference sequence). CDR3 sequence reads: CASREGPSYTF. DNA for the CDR3: TGTGCCAGCAGAGAGGGGCCCTCCTACACCTTC.